This TCR beta chain was identified in a study of CD8 T cells in ankylosing spondylitis. Researchers built TCR beta libraries using quantitative 5'-RACE with molecular barcodes. From the 5' RACE reads, TCRdb called clonotypes with MiXCR, one entry per CDR3 protein. The table shows hundreds of thousands of distinct CDR3 sequences, with about 13% occurring only once. Per the germline V gene, CDR1 is MDHEN and CDR2 is SYDVKM. Between the trimmed V and J ends, which lost 8 bases and 8 bases, there was a span of 15 bases. The CDR3 length is 12 residues. Findings of the study overall: Earlier literature documents some of the motif variants in reactive arthritis synovial fluid and blood. In ankylosing spondylitis blood, a motif of about eight highly homologous TCR beta variants appeared characteristic.

The sample holds a few counts of this clonotype. The target antigen is unknown. Sequencing was performed on blood, either unsorted or a sorted T cell fraction (not recorded which). The chain uses TRBV28 and TRBJ1-2, with D possibly matching TRBD1 (5 bases). The receptor comes from a male donor with ankylosing spondylitis. CDR3 protein: CASHGTVLGYTF. The DNA of the CDR3 is TGTGCCAGCCATGGGACGGTTTTAGGCTACACCTTC.